The 20 T cell receptor beta chains reported below all come from one sample, sequenced in a study of cytomegalovirus exposure and HLA in healthy donors. A multiplex PCR was run with 60 Vbeta primers and 13 Jbeta primers. Assay used: immunoSEQ multiplex PCR; TCRdb lists only in-frame clones, some missing. The sample contains over 150,000 clones, about 80% of which appear only once. What was sequenced was PBMCs. Every receptor here comes from a woman between 55 and 75 years old in good health and CMV-seropositive.

This chain joins TRBV29-1 and TRBJ2-3, with D tentatively TRBD2 (5 bases). Germline values: CDR1 SQVTM, CDR2 ANQGSEA. This CDR3 is built from 12 residues. The chain's CDR3 is CSINSGTDTQYF. The CDR3 DNA reads as TGCAGTATTAATAGCGGCACAGATACGCAGTATTTT.

V gene TRBV27 combines with J gene TRBJ2-5; 10 bases agree with TRBD1. The DNA end lines up better with TRBJ2-7; the J call may be wrong. Per germline, CDR1 MNHEY and CDR2 SMNVEV (reference sequence). CDR3 length equals 15 residues. The CDR3 DNA is TGTGCCAGCAGTTTATCGACAGGGGGCGCGTACGAGCAGTACTTC. The encoded protein is CASSLSTGGAYEQYF.

This clone has only one observation. The chain recombines TRBV11-2 with TRBJ1-1, with D possibly TRBD1 on 5 matching bases. This CDR3 region has 17 residues. The germline CDR1 and CDR2 sequences are SGHAT and FQNNGV. Trimming left V 6 bases short and J 0 bases short, with 20 bases between. CDR3 sequence reads: CASSWGGAGRMNTEAFF. The CDR3 nucleotides are TGTGCCAGCAGTTGGGGGGGAGCGGGAAGAATGAACACTGAAGCTTTCTTT. The variable domain in full, completed from reference TRBV11-2 and TRBJ1-1, reads EAGVAQSPRYKIIEKRQSVAFWCNPISGHATLYWYQQILGQGPKLLIQFQNNGVVDDSQLPKDRFSAERLKGVDSTLKIQPAKLEDSAVYLCASSWGGAGRMNTEAFFGQGTRLTVV.

This clone was observed once. The rearrangement links TRBV9 to TRBJ2-1, with 8 bases identical to TRBD2. The CDR3 runs 17 residues. J was trimmed by 0 bases and V by 0 bases; bases with no gene match: 5. Germline lookup yields CDR1 SGDLS and CDR2 YYNGEE. The CDR3 sequence is CASSVVERGSSYNEQFF. The CDR3 coding sequence is TGTGCCAGCAGCGTAGTGGAGCGGGGGTCCTCCTACAATGAGCAGTTCTTC.

The V call is TRBV2, the J call TRBJ1-5; tentatively, D is TRBD1 (6 bases). V lost 4 bases and J lost 5, with 12 bases in between. This CDR3 comprises 14 residues. Germline assignment: CDR1 SNHLY and CDR2 FYNNEI. The CDR3 region is CASSVSAGDQPQHF. Written as DNA, the CDR3 is TGTGCCAGCAGTGTTTCGGCAGGGGATCAGCCCCAGCATTTT.

The V and J genes are TRBV5-1 and TRBJ2-7; 10 nucleotides align to TRBD2. J lost 2 bases, V lost 1 base, and 6 bases had no gene match. The CDR3 is 16 residues long. Germline loops: CDR1 SGHRS, CDR2 YFSETQ. CDR3 bases: TGCGCCAGCAGCTTGAGGGTAACTAGCGGGGCCTACGAGCAGTACTTC. This translates into CASSLRVTSGAYEQYF.

The rearrangement links TRBV5-4 to TRBJ1-1, with 10 bases matching TRBD1. Losses at the gene ends were 4 bases for V and 5 bases for J; bases not matched to a gene: 17. CDR1 and CDR2 from the germline V gene are SGHNT and YYREEE (reference sequence). The CDR3 totals 18 residues. In DNA form, the CDR3 reads TGTGCCAGCAGCCCTAACCCCCGAGACAGGGGGCGCATTACTGAAGCTTTCTTT. This sequence encodes CASSPNPRDRGRITEAFF.

The chain has TRBV13 and TRBJ2-2; tentative D call: TRBD1 (6 bases). CDR3 length equals 15 residues. CDR1 is PRHDT and CDR2 is FYEKMQ in the germline V gene (reference sequence). Between the trimmed V and J ends, which lost 5 bases and 7 bases, there was a span of 17 bases. CDR3 DNA: TGTGCCAGCAGCCCAAACCCAGGGGTTGACGGGGAGCTGTTTTTT. Protein product: CASSPNPGVDGELFF.

This clone was seen more than once but under ten times. The chain is built from TRBV19 and TRBJ2-7; 9 bases fit TRBD2. V was clipped by 6 bases and J by 0 bases; unmatched bases: 6. The CDR3 extends over 15 amino acids. Germline CDR1 and CDR2: LNHDA and SQIVND (reference sequence). The CDR3 region is CASRDSGSNSYEQYF. CDR3 DNA: TGTGCCAGTAGGGATAGCGGGAGTAACTCCTACGAGCAGTACTTC.

This sequence joins TRBV7-9 and TRBJ1-5; 10 nucleotides match TRBD1. Germline V gene lookup returns CDR1 SEHNR and CDR2 FQNEAQ (reference sequence). Losses at the gene ends were 5 bases for V and 4 bases for J; bases not matched to a gene: 5. The CDR3 runs 15 residues. CDR3 coding DNA: TGTGCCAGCAGCACCGGGACAGGGGATAATCAGCCCCAGCATTTT. Protein product: CASSTGTGDNQPQHF.

This clone was counted a single time. The chain is built from TRBV11-2 and TRBJ1-1, with no clear D. Trimming took 4 bases from V and 10 from J, leaving 16 bases between them. This CDR3 has 13 residues. CDR1 is SGHAT, CDR2 FQNNGV, per germline. CDR3 in amino acids: CASSSEAASSAFF. CDR3 coding DNA: TGTGCCAGCAGCTCAGAGGCCGCCTCGTCAGCTTTCTTT.

This chain uses TRBV18 with TRBJ2-3; maybe TRBD2 (7 bases). Germline CDR1 is KGHSH and CDR2 is LQKENI. The CDR3 spans 17 residues. The germline V and J ends were trimmed by 3 bases and 2 bases, with 18 bases remaining between them. The DNA of the CDR3 is TGTGCCAGCTCACCGCTCGTCCCCGGGGGGCACACAGATACGCAGTATTTT. Protein product: CASSPLVPGGHTDTQYF.

The genes are TRBV18 and TRBJ1-5; 7 bases are shared with TRBD1. The CDR3 covers 15 residues. Germline CDR1 KGHSH, CDR2 LQKENI. V was clipped by 2 bases and J by 5 bases; unmatched bases: 6. CDR3 amino acids: CASSPKGAGDQPQHF. The CDR3 DNA follows: TGTGCCAGCTCACCAAAGGGGGCCGGAGATCAGCCCCAGCATTTT.

This chain uses TRBV2 with TRBJ2-5; 8 bases line up with TRBD1. Germline-derived CDR1 and CDR2 are SNHLY and FYNNEI. The trim removed 8 bases at V and 2 bases at J, leaving 4 bases unmatched. The CDR3 extends over 13 amino acids. CDR3 in amino acids: CASLRTGQETQYF. The CDR3 nucleotides are TGTGCCAGCTTGAGGACAGGGCAAGAGACCCAGTACTTC.

The CDR3 here is CASTGQGQETQYF. In DNA, the CDR3 is TGTGCCAGCACTGGGCAGGGACAAGAGACCCAGTACTTC. V and J are TRBV2 and TRBJ2-5, with D possibly TRBD1 on 5 matching bases. The CDR3 is 13 amino acids. The V and J ends lost 7 bases and 2 bases respectively, with 11 bases between them. Germline assignment: CDR1 SNHLY and CDR2 FYNNEI.

The chain is built from TRBV28 and TRBJ1-4, with 8 nucleotides matching TRBD1. The CDR3 is made up of 13 amino acids. The trim removed 10 bases at V and 7 bases at J, leaving 8 bases unmatched. CDR1 is MDHEN, CDR2 SYDVKM, per germline. The CDR3 DNA reads TGTGCCACCCTGGGACAGGCGCTTGAAAAACTGTTTTTT. The encoded protein is CATLGQALEKLFF.

There are a few counts of this clone. The chain has TRBV28 and TRBJ1-1; unclear D gene. The CDR3 contains 12 residues. The germline gives CDR1 MDHEN, CDR2 SYDVKM. V gave up 2 bases and J gave up 7 bases, with 8 bases separating them. Here the CDR3 reads CASSLREFEAFF. CDR3 sequence (DNA): TGTGCCAGCAGTTTAAGGGAGTTTGAAGCTTTCTTT.

The chain is built from TRBV6-1 and TRBJ1-5; 8 positions match TRBD1. Germline assignment: CDR1 MNHNS and CDR2 SASEGT. V shed 7 bases and J 4 bases; nucleotides not matched to a gene: 9. The CDR3 length is 15 residues. CDR3: CASKSTGVGNQPQHF. The CDR3 region has the DNA TGTGCCAGCAAGTCGACAGGGGTCGGGAATCAGCCCCAGCATTTT.

A few counts support this clone. The chain links TRBV4-2 to TRBJ2-3, with 10 bases identical to TRBD2. V was pared by 4 bases and J by 3 bases, with 10 bases of the junction left unmatched. The length of the CDR3 is 17 residues. Germline assignment: CDR1 LGHNA and CDR2 YNFKEQ. The CDR3 region has the DNA TGTGCCAGCAGCCCTACGGCTAGCGGGAGTCTTACAGATACGCAGTATTTT. It yields the protein CASSPTASGSLTDTQYF.

A word on this clone: A read error may account for a junction end that differs from germline. This specimen includes other DNA sequences encoding the same CDR3. The CDR3 coding sequence is TGTGCCAGCATGACGGGCGGGGCCACCCAAGAGACTCAGTACTTC. It codes for CASMTGGATQETQYF. The J gene is TRBJ2-5, the V gene TRBV28; tentatively, D is TRBD2 (6 bases). From germline, CDR1 is MDHEN and CDR2 SYDVKM. The CDR3 is made up of 15 amino acids. Full variable domain (rest looked up from reference TRBV28 and TRBJ2-5): DVKVTQSSRYLVKRTGEKVFLECVQDMDHENMFWYRQDPGLGLRLIYFSYDVKMKEKGDIPEGYSVSREKKERFSLILESASTNQTSMYLCASMTGGATQETQYFGPGTRLLVL.